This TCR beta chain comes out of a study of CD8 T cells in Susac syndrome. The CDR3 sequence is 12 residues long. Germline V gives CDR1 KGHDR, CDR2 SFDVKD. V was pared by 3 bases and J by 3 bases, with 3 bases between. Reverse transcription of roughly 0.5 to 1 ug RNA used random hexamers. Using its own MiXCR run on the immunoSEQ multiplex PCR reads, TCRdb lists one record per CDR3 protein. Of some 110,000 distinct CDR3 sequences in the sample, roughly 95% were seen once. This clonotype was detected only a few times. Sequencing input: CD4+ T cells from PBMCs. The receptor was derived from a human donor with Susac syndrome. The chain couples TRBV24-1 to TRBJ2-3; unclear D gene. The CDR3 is CATSDGTDTQYF. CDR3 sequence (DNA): TGTGCCACCAGTGATGGAACAGATACGCAGTATTTT.